This TCR beta chain was profiled in a study of blood T cell repertoires in COVID-19. Here immunoSEQ multiplex PCR was the method, and the copy in TCRdb shows in-frame clones only, minus some. Of tens of thousands of clones in the sample, nearly 90% are singletons; the top ten hold just under 7.5%. Sequences were obtained from peripheral blood. This clonotype was sampled from a man aged 70 or older with acute or convalescent COVID-19.

For the CDR3, the DNA is TGTGCCAGCAGCGGGACGACAGGGAGCTATGGCTACACCTTC. Amino acid sequence: CASSGTTGSYGYTF. The V call is TRBV9, the J call TRBJ1-2; 7 nucleotides line up with TRBD1. CDR1 SGDLS and CDR2 YYNGEE come from the germline V gene. The CDR3 has 14 residues. V was clipped by 3 bases and J by 4 bases; unmatched bases: 6.